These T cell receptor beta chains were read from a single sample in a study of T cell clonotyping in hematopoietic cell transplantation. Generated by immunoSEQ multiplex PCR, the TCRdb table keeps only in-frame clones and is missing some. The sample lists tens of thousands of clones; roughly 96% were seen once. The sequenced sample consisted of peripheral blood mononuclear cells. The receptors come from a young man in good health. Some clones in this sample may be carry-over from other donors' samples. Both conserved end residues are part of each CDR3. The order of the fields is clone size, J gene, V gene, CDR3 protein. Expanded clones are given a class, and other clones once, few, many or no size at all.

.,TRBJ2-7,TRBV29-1,CSVEESSYEQYF
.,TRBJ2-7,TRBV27,CASSLRRWTSGRESTGEQYF
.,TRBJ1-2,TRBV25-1,CASSEPGLTWDGYTF
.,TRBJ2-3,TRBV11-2,CASSRLSGGTDTQYF
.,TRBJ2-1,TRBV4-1,CASSQVRASGVSSYNEQFF
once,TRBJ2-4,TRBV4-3,CASSQDQAGTGNIQYF
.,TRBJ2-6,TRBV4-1,CASSLTLSGANVLTF
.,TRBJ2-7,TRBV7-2,CASSFRQGNEQYF
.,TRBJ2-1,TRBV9,CASSARQETQQFF
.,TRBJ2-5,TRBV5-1,CASCQVGSGRNQETQYF
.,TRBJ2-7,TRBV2,CASSEARFQTSGGPYEQYF
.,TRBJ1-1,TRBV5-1,CASFDGAPNTEAFF
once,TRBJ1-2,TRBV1,CTSSSDRKGGYTF
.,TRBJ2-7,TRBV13,CASSPPFSGVDEQYF
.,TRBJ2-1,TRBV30,CALDIRGSYNEQFF
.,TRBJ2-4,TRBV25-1,CASSELGSIGTPKNIQYF
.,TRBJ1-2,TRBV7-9,CASSRSDSIYGYTF
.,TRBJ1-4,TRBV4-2,CASSQDLGQGAEKLFF
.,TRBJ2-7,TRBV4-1,CASSQVGTSGSYEQYF
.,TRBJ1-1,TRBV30,CAWSVLGGEVTEAFF
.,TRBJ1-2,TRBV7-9,CASGPPSWGVLYGYTF
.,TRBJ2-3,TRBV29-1,CSVQQGADTQYF
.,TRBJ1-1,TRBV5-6,CASSPQGAVFTFF
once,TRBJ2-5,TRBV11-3,CASSPRQSQETQYF
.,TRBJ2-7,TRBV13,CASSLRAGRYEQYF
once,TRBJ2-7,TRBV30,CAWSVAGGPYEQYF
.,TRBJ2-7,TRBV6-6,CASRSLYEQYF
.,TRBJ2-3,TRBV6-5,CASRGSGKVTDTQYF
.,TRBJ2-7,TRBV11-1,CASSLIQRENEQYF
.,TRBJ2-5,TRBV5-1,CASSPGLAGGETQYF
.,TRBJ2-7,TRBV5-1,CASSLYSGGAPYEQYF
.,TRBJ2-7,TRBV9,CASSALGGPGQYF
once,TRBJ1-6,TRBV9,CASSRGDGNYNSPLHF
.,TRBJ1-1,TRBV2,CASSPFPEAFF
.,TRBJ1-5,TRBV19,CASSIAGQGPNQPQHF
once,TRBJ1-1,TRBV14,CASSPTLSYTEAFF
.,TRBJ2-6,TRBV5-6,CASSLVGGAGANVLTF
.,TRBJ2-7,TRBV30,CAWSTGQGEYEQYF
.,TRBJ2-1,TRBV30,CAWSVLRGSGNEQFF
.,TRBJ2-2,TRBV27,CASKTGWAGELFF
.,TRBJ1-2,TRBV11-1,CASSQALGLGSYTF
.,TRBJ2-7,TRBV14,CASSQFSGGSFSYEQYF
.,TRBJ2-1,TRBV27,CASSFGASGLSYNEQFF
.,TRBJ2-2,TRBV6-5,CASSAPRDRERLFF
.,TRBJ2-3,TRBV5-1,CASSPSGTDTQYF
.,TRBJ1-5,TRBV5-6,CASSLAGRYNQPQHF
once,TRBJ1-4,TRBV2,CASNTGLINEKLFF
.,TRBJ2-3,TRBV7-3,CASSLEGARGTDTQYF
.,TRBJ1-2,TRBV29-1,CSVEETNYGYTF
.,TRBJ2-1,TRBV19,CASSIEGLAADNEQFF
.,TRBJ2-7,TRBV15,CATRMDRDRDPYEQYF